These 9 T cell receptor beta chains came from one sample sequenced in a study of blood T cell repertoires in COVID-19. TCRdb keeps only in-frame clones here, not all; method: immunoSEQ multiplex PCR. This sample has some 48,000 clones, with under 90% found just once. The sequenced sample consisted of peripheral blood. Every receptor here comes from a woman between 55 and 75 years old with acute or convalescent COVID-19.

The gene calls are TRBV7-8 and TRBJ1-4; perhaps TRBD1 as D (5 bases). Germline V gene lookup returns CDR1 SGHVS and CDR2 FQNEAQ. Trimming shortened V by 5 bases and J by 3 bases, and 13 bases separated the two germline ends. The CDR3 is made up of 15 amino acids. In nucleotides, the CDR3 is TGTGCCAGCAGCCAATTCAGGGTTGCTAATGAAAAACTGTTTTTT. It encodes CASSQFRVANEKLFF.

The chain is built from TRBV7-3 and TRBJ2-3, with 7 bases aligning to TRBD2. The V gene end was trimmed by 5 bases and the J gene end by 5 bases; junction bases not matched to a gene: 13. Germline V lookup: CDR1 SGHTA, CDR2 FQGTGA. The CDR3 covers 16 residues. DNA of the CDR3: TGTGCCAGCAGCCCAAACCCTACCGGGACTAAAGATACGCAGTATTTT. Translating it yields CASSPNPTGTKDTQYF.

The V call is TRBV29-1, the J call TRBJ2-1; 11 bases are shared with TRBD2. The CDR3 has 13 residues. The V gene end was trimmed by 4 bases and the J gene end by 9 bases; junction bases not matched to a gene: 5. The V gene's germline CDR1 is SQVTM and CDR2 ANQGSEA. DNA of the CDR3: TGCAGCGTTGTAGCGGGGGGGTTTCTTGAGCAGTTCTTC. Translated, it gives CSVVAGGFLEQFF.

The CDR3 DNA is TGTGCCAGCAGCGTAGCAGGGGCTATCTCTTCACCCCTCCACTTT. Its translation: CASSVAGAISSPLHF. The chain joins TRBV9 to TRBJ1-6, with D possibly being TRBD1 (6 bases). CDR1 is SGDLS, CDR2 YYNGEE, per germline. V lost 0 bases to trimming and J lost 9 bases, with 13 bases between them. The CDR3 sequence is 15 residues long.

This rearrangement joins TRBV6-1 to TRBJ2-2, with D maybe TRBD1 (6 bases). Looked up from germline, CDR1 is MNHNS and CDR2 is SASEGT. Trimming shortened V by 2 bases and J by 6 bases, and 16 bases separated the two germline ends. This CDR3 spans 16 amino acids. The CDR3 sequence is CASSENWGLGAGELFF. In DNA, the CDR3 is TGTGCCAGCAGTGAAAATTGGGGGCTCGGCGCCGGGGAGCTGTTTTTT.

This clone was recorded once. The chain carries TRBV10-3 and TRBJ1-5; TRBD1 is a possible D gene (5 bases). The germline gives CDR1 ENHRY, CDR2 SYGVKD. Trimming cost V 1 base and J 10 bases, with 17 bases left between them. The CDR3 sequence is 15 residues long. This CDR3 reads CAISEYARDQGPQHF. In DNA, the CDR3 is TGTGCCATCAGTGAGTATGCCAGGGATCAAGGTCCCCAGCATTTT.

V usage is TRBV2 and J usage is TRBJ2-2; D unclear. The germline V gene encodes CDR1 SNHLY and CDR2 FYNNEI. V dropped 6 bases and J dropped 1 base, with 12 bases sitting between them. The CDR3 runs to 15 residues. CDR3 coding DNA: TGTGCCAGCAGACAAAATAGCCTGAACACCGGGGAGCTGTTTTTT. Encoded protein: CASRQNSLNTGELFF.

The chain joins TRBV14 to TRBJ1-1, with 9 bases fitting TRBD1. Germline CDR1 reads SGHDN; CDR2 reads FVKESK. Germline trimming cut 1 base from V and 11 bases from J; bases unmatched to any gene: 5. CDR3 size: 13 residues. Written as DNA, the CDR3 is TGTGCCAGCAGCCAAGGGACAGGGGACAGGGCTTTCTTT. The encoded protein is CASSQGTGDRAFF.

This chain links TRBV19 with TRBJ1-5, with D maybe TRBD1 (6 bases). The CDR3 length is 15 residues. V was cut by 8 bases and J by 3 bases, with 17 bases left in between. In germline, CDR1 is LNHDA, CDR2 SQIVND (reference sequence). The CDR3 sequence is CASLQSDRINQPQHF. Written as DNA, the CDR3 is TGTGCCAGTCTCCAATCTGACAGGATCAATCAGCCCCAGCATTTT.